Following are 6 T cell receptor beta chains from one sample sequenced in a study of lymphopenia after photon versus proton radiotherapy. Libraries were prepared by immunoSEQ multiplex PCR; TCRdb keeps only in-frame clonotypes and omits some of them. The sample lists some 55,000 clones, about 83% seen once, with less than 35% in the top ten. This material consisted of peripheral blood, taken from a patient treated with photon-based radiotherapy. The source is a man between 45 and 60 years old with gastric cancer.

For the CDR3, the DNA is TGTGCCAGCATATGGACAGGGAAGGGTGAGCAGTTCTTC. As protein: CASIWTGKGEQFF. This chain links TRBV2 with TRBJ2-1; 8 nucleotides align to TRBD1. Germline V lookup: CDR1 SNHLY, CDR2 FYNNEI. The CDR3 has 13 residues. V lost 7 bases to trimming and J lost 9 bases; unmatched junction nucleotides: 8.

The V and J genes are TRBV11-2 and TRBJ2-2; the D gene is possibly TRBD2 (6 bases). CDR1 is SGHAT and CDR2 is FQNNGV in the germline V gene. The CDR3 covers 14 residues. V was trimmed by 4 bases and J by 4 bases, leaving 10 bases between them. CDR3 DNA: TGTGCCAGCAGCTCGGGACTTCTCACCGGGGAGCTGTTTTTT. Translated: CASSSGLLTGELFF.

This clone was found once. This chain connects TRBV7-2 to TRBJ2-2, with 11 bases identical to TRBD2. Trimming took 5 bases from V and 4 from J; bases not matched to a gene: 9. Germline CDR1 reads SGHTA; CDR2 reads FQGNSA. The CDR3 runs 17 residues. The DNA for the CDR3 is TGTGCCAGCAGCCCCCATAGCGGGAGGGCCCTCACCGGGGAGCTGTTTTTT. It specifies CASSPHSGRALTGELFF.

The chain has TRBV18 and TRBJ2-1; 12 bases fit TRBD2. The length of the CDR3 is 16 residues. After removal of 6 bases from V and 4 bases from J, the junction contained 7 bases not matched to a gene. Germline assignment: CDR1 KGHSH and CDR2 LQKENI. CDR3 bases: TGTGCCAGCTCCTCGAGGACTAGCGGGAAATACAATGAGCAGTTCTTC. This codes for CASSSRTSGKYNEQFF.

This chain uses TRBV5-6 with TRBJ2-2, with TRBD1 matching over 10 bases. The ends lost 7 bases at V and 6 bases at J; junction bases unmatched: 3. Looked up from germline, CDR1 is SGHDT and CDR2 is YYEEEE. CDR3 size: 13 residues. The CDR3 nucleotides read TGTGCCAGCCAGACAGGGGGCCCCGGGGAGCTGTTTTTT. Translating gives CASQTGGPGELFF.

V is TRBV10-3 and J is TRBJ2-7; TRBD1 agrees at 12 bases. Trimming took 6 bases from V and 3 from J; bases not matched to a gene: 6. The CDR3 sequence is 15 residues long. Germline V gene sequence: CDR1 ENHRY, CDR2 SYGVKD. For the CDR3, the DNA is TGTGCCATCAGACCCGGGACAGGGGGCTACTACGAGCAGTACTTC. This encodes CAIRPGTGGYYEQYF.